The rows below give T cell receptor beta chains drawn from one sample of a study of cytomegalovirus exposure and HLA in healthy donors. Sequencing was performed with immunoSEQ multiplex PCR; in TCRdb, only in-frame clones are kept and a portion is missing. This repertoire includes some 130,000 clones. Sequencing was done on a sample of PBMCs. The source is a woman aged 35 to 49 in good health and CMV-seropositive. CDR3s include the opening cysteine and the closing phenylalanine or tryptophan. Fields, in order: V gene, J gene, D gene, CDR3 protein, CDR3 DNA. The D gene is left open where the match is weak.

v_gene: TRBV15; j_gene: TRBJ2-5; d_gene: TRBD2; CDR3aa: CATSRGLAGETQYF; CDR3nt: TGTGCCACCAGCAGGGGACTAGCAGGGGAGACCCAGTACTTC
v_gene: TRBV7-3; j_gene: TRBJ2-7; d_gene: -; CDR3aa: CASSPEAGSYEQYF; CDR3nt: TGTGCCAGCAGCCCCGAGGCAGGGTCCTACGAGCAGTACTTC
v_gene: TRBV27; j_gene: TRBJ1-2; d_gene: -; CDR3aa: CASSLSAGRRLYGYTF; CDR3nt: TGTGCCAGCAGTTTATCGGCGGGCCGGAGACTCTATGGCTACACCTTC
v_gene: TRBV9; j_gene: TRBJ1-3; d_gene: -; CDR3aa: CASSLRYRAPGNTIYF; CDR3nt: TGTGCCAGCAGCCTAAGATACAGGGCTCCTGGAAACACCATATATTTT
v_gene: TRBV7-9; j_gene: TRBJ1-1; d_gene: TRBD1; CDR3aa: CASSLRGQGADTEAFF; CDR3nt: TGTGCCAGCAGCTTAAGGGGGCAGGGGGCAGACACTGAAGCTTTCTTT
v_gene: TRBV7-2; j_gene: TRBJ2-1; d_gene: -; CDR3aa: CASSHKRSSYNEQFF; CDR3nt: TGTGCCAGCAGCCACAAGAGGAGCTCCTATAATGAGCAGTTCTTC
v_gene: TRBV10-3; j_gene: TRBJ2-1; d_gene: -; CDR3aa: CAMKPGGGINEQFF; CDR3nt: TGTGCCATGAAGCCCGGTGGGGGGATCAATGAGCAGTTCTTC
v_gene: TRBV15; j_gene: TRBJ1-2; d_gene: TRBD1; CDR3aa: CATSLTGDSNYGYTF; CDR3nt: TGTGCCACCAGCTTGACAGGGGACAGTAACTATGGCTACACCTTC
v_gene: TRBV9; j_gene: TRBJ2-5; d_gene: TRBD1; CDR3aa: CASSSDRVKKETQYF; CDR3nt: TGTGCCAGCAGTTCCGACAGGGTAAAAAAAGAGACCCAGTACTTC
v_gene: TRBV28; j_gene: TRBJ1-4; d_gene: -; CDR3aa: CASSRTGQSTTNEKLFF; CDR3nt: TGTGCCAGCAGCCGGACCGGACAGAGCACAACTAATGAAAAACTGTTTTTT
v_gene: TRBV19; j_gene: TRBJ2-1; d_gene: TRBD2; CDR3aa: CASSSGLAGGPVTNEQFF; CDR3nt: TGTGCCAGCTCCTCGGGACTAGCGGGAGGGCCGGTTACCAATGAGCAGTTCTTC
v_gene: TRBV30; j_gene: TRBJ2-3; d_gene: -; CDR3aa: CAWSAGVTQYF; CDR3nt: TGTGCCTGGAGTGCCGGAGTTACGCAGTATTTT
v_gene: TRBV6-6; j_gene: TRBJ2-3; d_gene: -; CDR3aa: CASSNPGDTYTQYF; CDR3nt: TGTGCCAGCAGTAACCCTGGGGACACATATACGCAGTATTTT
v_gene: TRBV6-5; j_gene: TRBJ2-7; d_gene: TRBD1; CDR3aa: CASSSRDRGYEQYF; CDR3nt: TGTGCCAGCAGTTCCCGGGACAGGGGGTACGAGCAGTACTTC
v_gene: TRBV9; j_gene: TRBJ1-1; d_gene: -; CDR3aa: CASSVAGADTEAFF; CDR3nt: TGTGCCAGCAGCGTAGCAGGGGCGGACACTGAAGCTTTCTTT
v_gene: TRBV6-4; j_gene: TRBJ2-1; d_gene: -; CDR3aa: CASSGVAGSYNEQFF; CDR3nt: TGTGCCAGCAGTGGAGTTGCGGGATCATACAATGAGCAGTTCTTC
v_gene: TRBV11-2; j_gene: TRBJ2-3; d_gene: -; CDR3aa: CASSGGGILRGSRTQYF; CDR3nt: TGTGCCAGCAGTGGAGGCGGGATCTTACGAGGTTCGCGAACGCAGTATTTT
v_gene: TRBV19; j_gene: TRBJ2-7; d_gene: TRBD2; CDR3aa: CASSMAGGGIYEQYF; CDR3nt: TGTGCCAGTAGTATGGCGGGAGGAGGGATCTACGAGCAGTACTTC
v_gene: TRBV2; j_gene: TRBJ2-7; d_gene: TRBD1; CDR3aa: CASSGQGKYEQYF; CDR3nt: TGTGCCAGCAGTGGACAGGGGAAGTACGAGCAGTACTTC
v_gene: TRBV6-1; j_gene: TRBJ2-1; d_gene: TRBD2; CDR3aa: CASSALAGVVYNEQFF; CDR3nt: TGTGCCAGCAGTGCACTAGCGGGAGTTGTATACAATGAGCAGTTCTTC
v_gene: TRBV11-2; j_gene: TRBJ2-7; d_gene: TRBD1; CDR3aa: CASSFGTGETYEQYF; CDR3nt: TGTGCCAGCAGCTTCGGGACAGGGGAAACCTACGAGCAGTACTTC
v_gene: TRBV9; j_gene: TRBJ1-1; d_gene: -; CDR3aa: CASSASDSVFTEAFF; CDR3nt: TGTGCCAGCAGCGCTTCGGACAGCGTTTTCACTGAAGCTTTCTTT
v_gene: TRBV7-9; j_gene: TRBJ1-1; d_gene: -; CDR3aa: CASSLGREGKAFF; CDR3nt: TGTGCCAGCAGCTTAGGCAGGGAGGGCAAAGCTTTCTTT
v_gene: TRBV19; j_gene: TRBJ2-7; d_gene: -; CDR3aa: CASSFGQTSYEQYF; CDR3nt: TGTGCCAGTAGCTTCGGACAGACCTCCTACGAGCAGTACTTC
v_gene: TRBV9; j_gene: TRBJ1-2; d_gene: TRBD1; CDR3aa: CASSVRDRGYGYTF; CDR3nt: TGTGCCAGCAGCGTACGGGACAGAGGTTATGGCTACACCTTC
v_gene: TRBV9; j_gene: TRBJ2-1; d_gene: -; CDR3aa: CASSVNSGDFYNEQFF; CDR3nt: TGTGCCAGCAGCGTGAATAGCGGAGACTTCTACAATGAGCAGTTCTTC
v_gene: TRBV7-6; j_gene: TRBJ2-1; d_gene: -; CDR3aa: CASSLESVYNEQFF; CDR3nt: TGTGCCAGCAGTTTAGAATCGGTATACAATGAGCAGTTCTTC
v_gene: TRBV5-6; j_gene: TRBJ2-3; d_gene: TRBD2; CDR3aa: CASSLETSGRPDTQYF; CDR3nt: TGTGCCAGCAGCTTGGAGACTAGCGGGAGACCAGATACGCAGTATTTT
v_gene: TRBV11-2; j_gene: TRBJ1-4; d_gene: -; CDR3aa: CASSIPASTNEKLFF; CDR3nt: TGTGCCAGCAGCATCCCCGCGTCAACTAATGAAAAACTGTTTTTT